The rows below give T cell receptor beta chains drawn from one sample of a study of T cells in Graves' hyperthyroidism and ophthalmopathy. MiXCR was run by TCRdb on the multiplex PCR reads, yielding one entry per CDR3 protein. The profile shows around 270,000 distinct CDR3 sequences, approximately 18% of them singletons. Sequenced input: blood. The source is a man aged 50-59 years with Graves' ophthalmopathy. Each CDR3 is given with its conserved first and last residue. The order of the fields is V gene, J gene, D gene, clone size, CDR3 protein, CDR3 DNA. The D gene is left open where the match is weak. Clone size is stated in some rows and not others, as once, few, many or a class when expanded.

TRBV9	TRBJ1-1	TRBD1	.	CASSVASGGTEAFF	TGTGCCAGCAGCGTAGCATCAGGGGGCACTGAAGCTTTCTTT
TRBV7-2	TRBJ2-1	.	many	CASSPRRAGMNEQFF	TGTGCCAGCAGCCCCAGAAGGGCGGGAATGAATGAGCAGTTCTTC
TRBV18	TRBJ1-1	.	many	CASSPRRNTEAFF	TGTGCCAGCTCACCTAGGCGCAACACTGAAGCTTTCTTT
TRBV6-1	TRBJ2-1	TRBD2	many	CASSEAGTSGAYNEQFF	TGTGCCAGCAGTGAAGCCGGGACTAGCGGTGCCTACAATGAGCAGTTCTTC
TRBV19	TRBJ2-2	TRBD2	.	CASSMAGVQTGELFF	TGTGCCAGTAGTATGGCGGGAGTACAGACCGGGGAGCTGTTTTTT
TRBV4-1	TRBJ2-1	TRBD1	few	CASSQAGTGALNEQFF	TGCGCCAGCAGCCAAGCTGGGACAGGAGCCCTCAATGAGCAGTTCTTC
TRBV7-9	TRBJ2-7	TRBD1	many	CASSPGTGRGEQYF	TGTGCCAGCAGCCCCGGGACAGGGCGAGGCGAGCAGTACTTC
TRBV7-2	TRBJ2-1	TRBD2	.	CASSSDGLAGGRSSYNEQFF	TGTGCCAGCAGCTCAGATGGACTAGCGGGAGGGCGGAGCTCCTACAATGAGCAGTTCTTC
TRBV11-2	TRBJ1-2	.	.	CASSSGLSADGYTF	TGTGCCAGCAGCTCGGGACTATCGGCAGACGGCTACACCTTC
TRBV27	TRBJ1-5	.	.	CASSLSPGGGNQPQHF	TGTGCCAGCAGTTTATCTCCGGGGGGGGGCAATCAGCCCCAGCATTTT
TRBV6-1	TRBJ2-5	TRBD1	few	CASSNVDRAQETQYF	TGTGCCAGCAGCAACGTGGACAGGGCCCAAGAGACCCAGTACTTC
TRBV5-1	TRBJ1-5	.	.	CASSLGNYRDQPQHF	TGCGCCAGCAGCTTGGGGAACTACAGGGATCAGCCCCAGCATTTT
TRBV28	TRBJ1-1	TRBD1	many	CASRPGGIITEAFF	TGTGCCAGCAGACCAGGGGGCATCATCACTGAAGCTTTCTTT
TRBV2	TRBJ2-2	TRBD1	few	CASRYRGEGGELFF	TGTGCCAGCAGATACAGGGGTGAAGGCGGGGAGCTGTTTTTT
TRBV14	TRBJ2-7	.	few	CASSGRGSREQYF	TGTGCCAGCAGCGGCAGGGGTTCGCGAGAGCAGTACTTC
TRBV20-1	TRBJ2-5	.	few	CSASNTPRGTQYF	TGCAGTGCCTCCAACACCCCCCGCGGGACCCAGTACTTC
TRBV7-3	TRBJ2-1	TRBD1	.	CASSPTGELNHEQFF	TGTGCCAGCAGCCCGACAGGGGAGTTAAACCATGAGCAGTTCTTC
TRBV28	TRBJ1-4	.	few	CASLADGHNEKLFF	TGTGCCAGCCTGGCGGACGGCCACAATGAAAAACTGTTTTTT
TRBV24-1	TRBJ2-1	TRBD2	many	CATSDPGLAVTGQFF	TGTGCCACCAGTGACCCTGGACTAGCGGTAACTGGGCAGTTCTTC
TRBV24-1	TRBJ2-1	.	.	CATSPIGDPYNEQFF	TGTGCCACCAGCCCCATAGGGGACCCCTACAATGAGCAGTTCTTC
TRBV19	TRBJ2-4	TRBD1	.	CASSGTGTKNIQYF	TGTGCCAGTAGCGGGACAGGGACCAAAAACATTCAGTACTTC
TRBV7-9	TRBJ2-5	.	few	CASSLDGDRETQYF	TGTGCCAGCAGCTTAGATGGAGACCGGGAGACCCAGTACTTC
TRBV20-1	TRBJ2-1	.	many	CSALRGGGHYNEQFF	TGCAGTGCTCTCCGAGGGGGAGGGCATTACAATGAGCAGTTCTTC
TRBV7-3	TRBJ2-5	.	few	CASSSRVTETQYF	TGTGCCAGCAGCTCAAGGGTAACGGAGACCCAGTACTTC
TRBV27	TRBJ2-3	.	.	CASTPLGAGRTDTQYF	TGTGCCAGCACTCCCTTAGGGGCAGGGAGGACAGATACGCAGTATTTT
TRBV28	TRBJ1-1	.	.	CASSKRFRLMNTEAFF	TGTGCCAGCAGTAAGAGGTTCCGACTCATGAACACTGAAGCTTTCTTT
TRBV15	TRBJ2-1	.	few	CATSTPRERSYNEQFF	TGTGCCACCAGCACACCCAGGGAAAGATCCTACAATGAGCAGTTCTTC
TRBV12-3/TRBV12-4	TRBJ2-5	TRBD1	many	CASSSGQGQETQYF	TGTGCCAGCAGTTCGGGACAGGGGCAAGAGACCCAGTACTTC
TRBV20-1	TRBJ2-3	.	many	CSARVMLHSTDTQYF	TGCAGTGCTAGAGTAATGCTACACAGCACAGATACGCAGTATTTT
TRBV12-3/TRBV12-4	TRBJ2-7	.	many	CASSLAQGNYEQYF	TGTGCCAGCAGTTTAGCGCAGGGGAACTACGAGCAGTACTTC
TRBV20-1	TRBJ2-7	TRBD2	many	CSAQTPSSGRYEQYF	TGCAGTGCTCAGACCCCTAGTAGCGGGAGGTACGAGCAGTACTTC
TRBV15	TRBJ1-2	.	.	CATSKGLGDYGYTF	TGTGCCACCTCGAAGGGATTAGGGGACTATGGCTACACCTTC
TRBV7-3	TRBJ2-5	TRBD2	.	CASSLTGGGSGRAVGEETQYF	TGTGCCAGCAGCTTAACTGGAGGTGGTAGCGGGAGGGCCGTGGGTGAAGAGACCCAGTACTTC
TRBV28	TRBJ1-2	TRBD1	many	CASRTGQRVDGYTF	TGTGCCAGCAGGACGGGACAGCGGGTGGATGGCTACACCTTC
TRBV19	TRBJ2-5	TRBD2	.	CASSIFTSGSRETQYF	TGTGCCAGTAGTATCTTCACTAGCGGGTCACGGGAGACCCAGTACTTC
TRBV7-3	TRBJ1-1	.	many	CASSLTSGTAEAFF	TGTGCCAGCAGCTTAACTTCCGGGACCGCTGAAGCTTTCTTT
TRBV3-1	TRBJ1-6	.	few	CASRQGYNSPLHF	TGTGCCAGCAGGCAGGGGTATAATTCACCCCTCCACTTT
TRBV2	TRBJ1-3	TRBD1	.	CASSAETTGLGNTIYF	TGTGCCAGCAGTGCCGAGACGACAGGGCTCGGAAACACCATATATTTT
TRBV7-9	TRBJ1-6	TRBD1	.	CASSSPGGALDSPLHF	TGTGCCAGCAGCTCCCCAGGGGGGGCATTAGATTCACCCCTCCACTTT
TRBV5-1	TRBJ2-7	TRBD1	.	CASSPRTGGIYEQYF	TGCGCCAGCAGCCCGCGGACAGGGGGTATCTACGAGCAGTACTTC
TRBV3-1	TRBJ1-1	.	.	CASSQGFEAFF	TGTGCCAGCAGCCAAGGATTTGAAGCTTTCTTT
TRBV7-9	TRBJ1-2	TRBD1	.	CASSLGPKQGEGGYTF	TGTGCCAGCAGCTTAGGCCCCAAACAGGGGGAGGGTGGCTACACCTTC
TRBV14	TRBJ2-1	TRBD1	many	CASSQDTGDRVNEQFF	TGTGCCAGCAGCCAAGATACTGGGGACAGGGTAAATGAGCAGTTCTTC
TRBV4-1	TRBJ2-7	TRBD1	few	CASSQDRGLGEQYF	TGCGCCAGCAGCCAAGACAGGGGGCTAGGTGAGCAGTACTTC
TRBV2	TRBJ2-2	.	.	CASTDPGNTGELFF	TGTGCCAGCACTGACCCAGGGAACACCGGGGAGCTGTTTTTT
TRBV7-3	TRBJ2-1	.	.	CASSLSHGNEQFF	TGTGCCAGCAGCTTAAGTCACGGCAATGAGCAGTTCTTC
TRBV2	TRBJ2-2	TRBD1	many	CASSDPRQGNTGELFF	TGTGCCAGCAGTGACCCCCGACAGGGGAACACCGGGGAGCTGTTTTTT
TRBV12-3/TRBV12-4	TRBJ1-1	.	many	CASSFKSGGAFF	TGTGCCAGCAGTTTCAAATCCGGGGGAGCTTTCTTT
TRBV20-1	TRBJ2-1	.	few	CSARAGAPNEQFF	TGCAGTGCTAGAGCCGGGGCCCCTAATGAGCAGTTCTTC
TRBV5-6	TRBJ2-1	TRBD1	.	CASSWGTGSGNEQFF	TGTGCCAGCAGCTGGGGGACAGGGTCGGGGAATGAGCAGTTCTTC
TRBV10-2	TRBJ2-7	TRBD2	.	CASSGTSGHSYEQYF	TGCGCCAGCAGCGGTACTAGCGGGCACTCCTACGAGCAGTACTTC
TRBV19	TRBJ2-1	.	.	CASRGPRRRDYNEQFF	TGTGCCAGTAGAGGGCCCAGGCGGAGGGACTACAATGAGCAGTTCTTC
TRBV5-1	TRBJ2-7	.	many	CASSLNGGYYEQYF	TGCGCCAGCAGCTTGAACGGCGGTTACTACGAGCAGTACTTC